The entry below gives a single T cell receptor (beta chain) sequence along with its context. The sample is drawn from a study of cytomegalovirus exposure and HLA in healthy donors. The CDR3 spans 15 residues. CDR1 is SGHNT, CDR2 YYREEE, per germline (reference sequence). Losses at the gene ends were 0 bases for V and 2 bases for J; bases not matched to a gene: 4. The PCR had 60 Vbeta and 13 Jbeta primers. This table comes from immunoSEQ multiplex PCR, and its TCRdb copy is limited to in-frame clones, with some not included. The sample lists around 190,000 clones; over 65% were seen once. The chain employs TRBV5-4 and TRBJ2-7; TRBD1 agrees at 8 bases. Material: PBMCs. The receptor was isolated from a man aged 40-50 years in good health and CMV-seropositive. For the CDR3, the DNA is TGTGCCAGCAGCTTGGGGGGACAGGTCACCTACGAGCAGTACTTC. Its translation is CASSLGGQVTYEQYF.